A single sample gave rise to the 13 T cell receptor beta chains below, sequenced in a study of blood T cell repertoires in COVID-19. Measured with immunoSEQ multiplex PCR; TCRdb has only the in-frame clones, and not every one. Of 50,000 to 65,000 clones in the sample, nearly 90% were seen once. Sequencing was performed on peripheral blood. Receptors originate from a man between 50 and 59 years old with active COVID-19.

This clone showed up just once. J is TRBJ2-7 and V is TRBV28, with D unclear. Between the trimmed V and J ends, which lost 5 bases and 3 bases, there was a span of 5 bases. Germline CDR1 MDHEN, CDR2 SYDVKM. This CDR3 region has 11 residues. This CDR3 reads CASSLDYEQYF. The DNA of the CDR3 is TGTGCCAGCAGTCTAGACTACGAGCAGTACTTC.

The rearrangement uses TRBV9 and TRBJ1-2, with 7 bases fitting TRBD1. V gave up 3 bases and J gave up 4 bases; unmatched junction bases: 3. CDR1 and CDR2 from the germline V gene are SGDLS and YYNGEE. The CDR3 spans 13 residues. The CDR3 here is CASSGRTGYGYTF. CDR3 DNA sequence: TGTGCCAGCAGCGGACGGACAGGCTATGGCTACACCTTC.

The V and J genes are TRBV28 and TRBJ2-7, with D maybe TRBD1 (5 bases). The CDR3 contains 12 residues. Trimming stripped 10 bases from V and 5 bases from J, with 15 bases between. The germline gives CDR1 MDHEN, CDR2 SYDVKM. The CDR3 region is CATTSGSHEQYF. CDR3 in DNA: TGTGCCACTACATCAGGGTCCCACGAGCAGTACTTC.

The CDR3 sequence: CASSRGTGGLRETQYF. The CDR3, as DNA: TGTGCCAGCAGCCGTGGGACAGGGGGTCTAAGGGAGACCCAGTACTTC. The V call is TRBV14, the J call TRBJ2-5; 11 bases are a match to TRBD1. Germline lookup yields CDR1 SGHDN and CDR2 FVKESK. There are 16 residues in the CDR3. The J segment lost 5 bases and the V segment lost 4 bases, leaving 9 bases of the junction unmatched. Drawing the rest from reference TRBV14 and TRBJ2-5, the complete variable domain is EAGVTQFPSHSVIEKGQTVTLRCDPISGHDNLYWYRRVMGKEIKFLLHFVKESKQDESGMPNNRFLAERTGGTYSTLKVQPAELEDSGVYFCASSRGTGGLRETQYFGPGTRLLVL.

The chain has TRBV5-4 and TRBJ1-6; D possibly corresponds to TRBD1 (5 bases). Per germline, CDR1 SGHNT and CDR2 YYREEE (reference sequence). There are 17 residues in the CDR3. V lost 3 bases to trimming and J lost 0 bases, with 13 bases between them. The DNA of the CDR3 is TGTGCCAGCAGCTCCCCAGGGATGAGCTCCTATAATTCACCCCTCCACTTT. As protein: CASSSPGMSSYNSPLHF. Full variable domain (outside the CDR3, taken from reference TRBV5-4 and TRBJ1-6): ETGVTQSPTHLIKTRGQQVTLRCSSQSGHNTVSWYQQALGQGPQFIFQYYREEENGRGNFPPRFSGLQFPNYSSELNVNALELDDSALYLCASSSPGMSSYNSPLHFGNGTRLTVT.

The chain is built from TRBV6-9 and TRBJ1-2, with TRBD1 matching over 9 bases. The CDR3 extends over 16 amino acids. V dropped 7 bases and J dropped 3; count of bases not matched to a gene: 12. Germline assignment: CDR1 MNHGY and CDR2 SVAAGI. In DNA form, the CDR3 reads TGTGCCAGCAACCGGGACAGGGAATGCGTAGACTATGGCTACACCTTC. It translates to CASNRDRECVDYGYTF.

V gene TRBV3-1 (or the pseudogene TRBV3-2) combines with J gene TRBJ2-1; 7 bases are a match to TRBD1. V was pared by 1 base and J by 4 bases, with 7 bases of the junction left unmatched. Germline CDR1 is LGHDT and CDR2 is YNNKEL (reference sequence). The CDR3 is 16 residues long. The CDR3 protein is CASSQVGGVRYNEQFF. The CDR3 DNA reads TGTGCCAGCAGCCAAGTAGGGGGCGTCCGTTACAATGAGCAGTTCTTC.

This chain uses TRBV5-5 with TRBJ2-5, with D uncertain. CDR3 length: 13 residues. Germline assignment: CDR1 SGHKS and CDR2 YYEKEE (reference sequence). V gave up 5 bases and J gave up 5 bases, with 13 bases separating them. The CDR3 sequence is CASSGENVETQYF. The CDR3 DNA sequence: TGTGCCAGCAGTGGAGAAAATGTGGAGACCCAGTACTTC.

The rearrangement joins TRBV3-1 (or the pseudogene TRBV3-2) to TRBJ2-1; 13 positions agree with TRBD2. Trimming took 4 bases from V and 7 from J; bases not matched to a gene: 4. Per the germline V gene, CDR1 is LGHDT and CDR2 is YNNKEL (reference sequence). The CDR3 covers 15 residues. CDR3 sequence reads: CASSPTSGGVNEQFF. CDR3 nucleotides: TGTGCCAGCAGCCCAACTAGCGGGGGGGTAAATGAGCAGTTCTTC.

The genes are TRBV2 and TRBJ2-1; possible D gene TRBD2, 7 bases. The ends were cut back, 7 bases at V and 6 bases at J, with 16 bases in the middle. CDR1 and CDR2 (germline): SNHLY, FYNNEI. The CDR3 runs to 14 residues. CDR3 sequence reads: CASKRGGLGNEQFF. The CDR3 DNA reads as TGTGCCAGCAAGAGGGGGGGGCTTGGCAATGAGCAGTTCTTC.

This clone turned up a few times. The chain carries TRBV10-3 and TRBJ2-7, with 9 bases that match TRBD1. V dropped 3 bases and J dropped 6; count of bases not matched to a gene: 6. The CDR3 loop spans 14 amino acids. Germline V CDR1 and CDR2: ENHRY, SYGVKD. In DNA, the CDR3 is TGTGCCATCAGTGATTGGGGACAGGGACGCGAGCAGTACTTC. Protein product: CAISDWGQGREQYF.

This clone has just one count. The V gene is TRBV4-2, the J gene TRBJ2-2; D may be TRBD1 (5 bases). The germline V and J ends were trimmed by 0 bases and 1 base, with 12 bases remaining between them. Germline loops: CDR1 LGHNA, CDR2 YNFKEQ. The CDR3 extends over 17 amino acids. The CDR3 loop reads CASSQDRKQVNTGELFF. As DNA, the CDR3 is TGTGCCAGCAGCCAAGATCGGAAACAGGTGAACACCGGGGAGCTGTTTTTT.

The chain uses TRBV25-1 and TRBJ1-5, with TRBD1 as a possible D gene (6 bases). The V gene lost 3 bases and the J gene lost 3 bases, with 9 bases spanning the gap. The length of the CDR3 is 14 residues. CDR1 is MGHDK and CDR2 is SYGVNS in the germline V gene. This CDR3 is CASSDGQNNQPQHF. CDR3 DNA sequence: TGTGCCAGCAGTGATGGACAGAACAATCAGCCCCAGCATTTT.